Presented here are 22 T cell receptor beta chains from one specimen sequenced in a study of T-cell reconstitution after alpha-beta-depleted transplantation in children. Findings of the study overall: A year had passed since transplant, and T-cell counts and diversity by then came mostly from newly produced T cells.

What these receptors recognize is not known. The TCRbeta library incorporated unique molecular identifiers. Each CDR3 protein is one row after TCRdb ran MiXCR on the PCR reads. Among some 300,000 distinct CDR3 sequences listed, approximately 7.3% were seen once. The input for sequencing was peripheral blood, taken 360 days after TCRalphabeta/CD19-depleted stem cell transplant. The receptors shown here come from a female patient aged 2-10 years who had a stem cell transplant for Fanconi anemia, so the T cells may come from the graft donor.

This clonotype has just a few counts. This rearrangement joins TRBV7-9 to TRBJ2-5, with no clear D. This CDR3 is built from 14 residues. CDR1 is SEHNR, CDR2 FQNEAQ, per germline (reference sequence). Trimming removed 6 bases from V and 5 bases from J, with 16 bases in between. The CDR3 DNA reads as TGTGCCAGCAGTCTTAGGGATTCAAAGGAGACCCAGTACTTC. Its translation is CASSLRDSKETQYF.

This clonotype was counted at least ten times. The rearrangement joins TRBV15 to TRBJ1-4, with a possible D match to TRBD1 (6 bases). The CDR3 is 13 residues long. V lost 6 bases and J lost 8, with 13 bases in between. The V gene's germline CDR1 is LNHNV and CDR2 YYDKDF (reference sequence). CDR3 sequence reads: CATRRGVGEKLFF. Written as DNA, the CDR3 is TGTGCCACCAGGAGGGGGGTCGGGGAAAAACTGTTTTTT.

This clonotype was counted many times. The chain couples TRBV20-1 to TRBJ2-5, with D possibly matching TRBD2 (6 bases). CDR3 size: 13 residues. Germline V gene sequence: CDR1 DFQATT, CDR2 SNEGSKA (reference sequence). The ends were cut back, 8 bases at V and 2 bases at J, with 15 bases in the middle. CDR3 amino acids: CSTWRDLQETQYF. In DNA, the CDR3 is TGCAGTACATGGCGGGACTTACAAGAGACCCAGTACTTC.

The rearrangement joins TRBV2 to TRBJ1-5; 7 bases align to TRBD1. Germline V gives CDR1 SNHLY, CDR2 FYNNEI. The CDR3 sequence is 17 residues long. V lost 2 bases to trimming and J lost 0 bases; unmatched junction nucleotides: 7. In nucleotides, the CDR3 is TGTGCCAGCAGTGAAAGCAGGGGGTTCTATAGCAATCAGCCCCAGCATTTT. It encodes CASSESRGFYSNQPQHF.

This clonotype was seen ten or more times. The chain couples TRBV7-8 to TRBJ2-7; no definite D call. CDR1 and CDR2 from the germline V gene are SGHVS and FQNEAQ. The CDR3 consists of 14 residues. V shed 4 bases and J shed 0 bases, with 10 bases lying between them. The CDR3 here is CASSYRLGSYEQYV. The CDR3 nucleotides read TGTGCCAGCAGCTACCGGCTGGGCTCCTACGAGCAGTACGTC.

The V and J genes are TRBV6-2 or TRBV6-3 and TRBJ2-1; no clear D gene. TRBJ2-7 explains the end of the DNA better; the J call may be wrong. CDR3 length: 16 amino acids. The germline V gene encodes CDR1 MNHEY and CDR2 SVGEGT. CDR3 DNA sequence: TGTGCCAGCAGGGTACCGACGCTGGGCGGATACAATGAGCAGTACTTC. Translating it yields CASRVPTLGGYNEQYF.

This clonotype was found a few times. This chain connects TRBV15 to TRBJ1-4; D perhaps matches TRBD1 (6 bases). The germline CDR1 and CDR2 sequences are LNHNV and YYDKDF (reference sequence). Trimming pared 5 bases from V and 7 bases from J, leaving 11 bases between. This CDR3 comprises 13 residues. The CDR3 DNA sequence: TGTGCCACCAGCCAGGGGCGTTTTGAAAAACTGTTTTTT. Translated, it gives CATSQGRFEKLFF.

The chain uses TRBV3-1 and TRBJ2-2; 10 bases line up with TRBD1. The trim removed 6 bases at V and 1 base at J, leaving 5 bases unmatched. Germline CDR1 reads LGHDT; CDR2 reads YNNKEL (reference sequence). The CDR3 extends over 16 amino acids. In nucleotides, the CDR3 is TGTGCCAGCAGACCCGGGACAGGGGAGAACACCGGGGAGCTGTTTTTT. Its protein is CASRPGTGENTGELFF.

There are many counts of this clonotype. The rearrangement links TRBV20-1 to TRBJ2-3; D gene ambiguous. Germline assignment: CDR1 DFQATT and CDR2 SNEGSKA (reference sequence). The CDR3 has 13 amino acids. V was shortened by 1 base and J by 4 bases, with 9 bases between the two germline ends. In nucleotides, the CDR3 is TGCAGTGCTAGAGCGAAGGGCCCAGATACGCAGTATTTT. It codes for CSARAKGPDTQYF.

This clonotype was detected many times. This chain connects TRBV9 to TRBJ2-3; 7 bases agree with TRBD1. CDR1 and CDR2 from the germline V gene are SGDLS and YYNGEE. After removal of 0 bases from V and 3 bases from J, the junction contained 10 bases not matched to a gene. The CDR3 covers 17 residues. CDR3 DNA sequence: TGTGCCAGCAGCGTAGTTCAAGGGGGCGGCGTAACAGATACGCAGTATTTT. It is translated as CASSVVQGGGVTDTQYF.

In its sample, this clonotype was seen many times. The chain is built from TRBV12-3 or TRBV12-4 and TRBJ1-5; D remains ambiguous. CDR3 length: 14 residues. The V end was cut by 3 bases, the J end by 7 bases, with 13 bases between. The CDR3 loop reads CASSFDPDGQPQHF. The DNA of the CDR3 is TGTGCCAGCAGTTTCGATCCGGATGGCCAGCCCCAGCATTTT.

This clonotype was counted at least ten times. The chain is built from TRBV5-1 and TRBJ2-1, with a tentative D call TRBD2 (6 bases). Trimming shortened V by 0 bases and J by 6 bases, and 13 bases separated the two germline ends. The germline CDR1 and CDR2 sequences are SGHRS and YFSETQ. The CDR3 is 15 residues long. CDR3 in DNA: TGCGCCAGCAGCTTGGGGATCGGGGGAGGCAATGAGCAGTTCTTC. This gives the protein CASSLGIGGGNEQFF.

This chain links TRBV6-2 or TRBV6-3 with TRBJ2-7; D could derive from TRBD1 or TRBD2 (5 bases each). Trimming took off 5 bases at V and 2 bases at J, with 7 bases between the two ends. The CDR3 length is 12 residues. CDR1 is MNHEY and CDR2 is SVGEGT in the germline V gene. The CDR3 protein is CASSRGAYEQYV. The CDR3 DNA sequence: TGTGCCAGCAGTCGAGGGGCCTACGAGCAGTACGTC.

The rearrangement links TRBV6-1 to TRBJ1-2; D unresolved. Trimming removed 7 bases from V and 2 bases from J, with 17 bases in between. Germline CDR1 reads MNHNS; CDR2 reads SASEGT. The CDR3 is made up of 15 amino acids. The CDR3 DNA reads TGTGCCAGCATTCCATCGCCCGCTAAAAACTATGGCTACACCTTC. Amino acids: CASIPSPAKNYGYTF.

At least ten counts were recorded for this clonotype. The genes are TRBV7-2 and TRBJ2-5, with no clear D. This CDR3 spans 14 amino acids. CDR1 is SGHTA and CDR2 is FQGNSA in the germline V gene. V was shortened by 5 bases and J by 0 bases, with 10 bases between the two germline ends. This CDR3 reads CASSPRRDQETQYF. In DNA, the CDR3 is TGTGCCAGCAGCCCCCGGCGCGACCAAGAGACCCAGTACTTC.

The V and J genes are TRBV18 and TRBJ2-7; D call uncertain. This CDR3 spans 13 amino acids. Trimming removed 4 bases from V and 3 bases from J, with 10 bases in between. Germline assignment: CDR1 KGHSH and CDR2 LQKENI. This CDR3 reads CASSRMADYEQYF. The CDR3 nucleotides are TGTGCCAGCTCACGGATGGCAGACTACGAGCAGTACTTC.

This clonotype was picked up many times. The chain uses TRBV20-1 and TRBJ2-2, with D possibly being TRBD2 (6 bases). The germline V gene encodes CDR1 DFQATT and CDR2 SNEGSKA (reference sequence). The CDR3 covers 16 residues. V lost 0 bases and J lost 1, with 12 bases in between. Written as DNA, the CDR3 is TGCAGTGCTAGAGATCGGGGGAGGAAGAACACCGGGGAGCTGTTTTTT. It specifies CSARDRGRKNTGELFF.

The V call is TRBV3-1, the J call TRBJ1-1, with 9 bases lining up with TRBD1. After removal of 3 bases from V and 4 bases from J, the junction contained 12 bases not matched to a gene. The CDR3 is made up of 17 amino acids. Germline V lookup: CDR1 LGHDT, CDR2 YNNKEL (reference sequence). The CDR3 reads CASSHPQGAGRGTEAFF. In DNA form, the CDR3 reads TGTGCCAGCAGCCACCCACAGGGGGCTGGGAGGGGCACTGAAGCTTTCTTT.

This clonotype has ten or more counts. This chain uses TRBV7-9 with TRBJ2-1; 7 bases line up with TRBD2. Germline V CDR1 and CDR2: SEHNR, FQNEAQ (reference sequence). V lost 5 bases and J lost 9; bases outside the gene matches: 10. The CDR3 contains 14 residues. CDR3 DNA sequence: TGTGCCAGCAGCGTACTAGCGAATAAGGCTGAGCAGTTCTTC. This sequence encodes CASSVLANKAEQFF.

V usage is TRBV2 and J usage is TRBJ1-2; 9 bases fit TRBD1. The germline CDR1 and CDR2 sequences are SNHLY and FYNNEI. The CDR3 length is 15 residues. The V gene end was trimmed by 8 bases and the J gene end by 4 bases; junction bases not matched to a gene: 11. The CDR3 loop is CASLGVQGAPYGYTF. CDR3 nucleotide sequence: TGTGCCAGCCTCGGGGTACAGGGGGCACCCTATGGCTACACCTTC.

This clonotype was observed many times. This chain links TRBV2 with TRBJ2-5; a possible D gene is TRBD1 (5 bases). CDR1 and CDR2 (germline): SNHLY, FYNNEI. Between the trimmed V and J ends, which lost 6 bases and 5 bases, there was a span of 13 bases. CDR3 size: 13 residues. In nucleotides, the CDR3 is TGTGCCAGCAGGGATACAGGAAGGGAGACCCAGTACTTC. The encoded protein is CASRDTGRETQYF.

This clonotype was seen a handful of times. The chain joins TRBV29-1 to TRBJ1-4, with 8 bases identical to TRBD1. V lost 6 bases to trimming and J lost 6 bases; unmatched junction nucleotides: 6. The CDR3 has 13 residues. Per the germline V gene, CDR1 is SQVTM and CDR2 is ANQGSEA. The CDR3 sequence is CSVSRGRDEKLFF. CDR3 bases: TGCAGCGTCTCCAGGGGGCGCGATGAAAAACTGTTTTTT.